Sequencing of this TCR beta chain was carried out in a study of T cell repertoires in cytomegalovirus infection. TCRdb called the reads again in MiXCR, with one record for every CDR3 protein. The sample lists 140,000 to 150,000 distinct CDR3 sequences, over 30% seen once, with 45% to 60% in the top ten. Only a few counts were recorded for this clonotype. Its specificity is unknown. The TCR sequence derives from a human donor in good health (CMV status not recorded). Some clones in this sample may be carry-over from other donors' samples. This specimen consisted of CD8+ T cells from cultured PBMCs, obtained from culture after CMV antigen stimulation.

CDR3 DNA sequence: TGCGCCAGCAGCCGAGGGGGATCGTACACTGAAGCTTTCTTT. Protein sequence: CASSRGGSYTEAFF. This chain connects TRBV4-1 to TRBJ1-1; possible D gene TRBD1, 6 bases. This CDR3 contains 14 residues. The V gene's germline CDR1 is MGHRA and CDR2 YSYEKL. The V and J ends lost 4 bases and 3 bases respectively, with 12 bases between them.